This T cell receptor (beta chain) was obtained from a study of molecular identifiers for immune sequencing clone quantification (dated by TCRdb to the late 2010s). Describing the broader study: In a replicate experiment, RNA from around 20,000 or 100,000 naive CD8 T cells was split into five aliquots, four of which were sequenced. CD8 T cells were used in a methods study to benchmark molecular-identifier clustering-based TCR repertoire sequencing (MIDCIRS) and TCR RNA copy counting. What the authors observed across the whole study: Modeling estimated 2.5 to 3.5 recovered TCR RNA copies per cell, compared with roughly 10 by digital PCR, which implies about 32% capture efficiency. In CMV-specific effector cells, clones with more than 20 RNA copies contained over 99% of molecules, whereas in naive cells such clones contained under 1% of molecules. Naive libraries contained spiked-in Jurkat TCR RNA (10 copies' worth), which is not part of the donor repertoire. When barcode sub-clustering was omitted, TCR diversity was inflated by chimeric consensus sequences, with chimeras reaching as high as 47%. Highly expanded clone sizes could be underestimated because identical TCR molecules may share a barcode. Spiked-in Jurkat TCR RNA equal to a single cell's worth was reported to be detectable even within 1,100,000 naive CD8 T cells.

Library generation was performed with PCR. Sequencing was carried out with a NextSeq 500. Bulk TCR libraries were prepared as previously described, using TCR primers listed in Table S5. The Qiagen AllPrep DNA/RNA kit was used to purify total RNA. Before any analysis, reads coming from multiple sequencing runs of the same library were combined into one pool. The study's own analysis went as follows. Reads were retained only if their TCR constant sequence matched exactly, and those retained reads were trimmed to 150 nt and grouped according to their 12-nt molecular barcodes. Reads in each barcode group were sub-clustered using a 15% Levenshtein threshold, and a quality-weighted consensus sequence was built for each RNA molecule. Non-functional sequences were removed, as were lower-count sequences one edit away from another. On the basis of fitting two negative binomial distributions, barcode sub-clusters with fewer than 20% of the maximum read count were discarded. TCRdb redid the processing of the public reads, applying fastp at Q25 and MiXCR, and retained in-frame beta chains. Each CDR3 protein appears once, grouped with its most common genes and DNA. The authors' filters were not applied to this entry. This sample gives approximately 93,000 distinct CDR3 sequences in total; about 23% of them show up just once. Together, the top ten hold approximately 0.8% of the sample.

From the germline V gene, CDR1 is SGHRS and CDR2 is YFSETQ. From the cysteine through the phenylalanine, the CDR3 covers 15 amino acids. Here the CDR3 DNA is all that survives: 45 bases in frame from base 1. The junction carries 11 bases between V and J, which are trimmed by 0 bases and 5 bases respectively. In its sample, this clonotype was seen many times. Its antigen target is currently unknown. Per-base qualities were not stored, and no clone one base away is much larger. Libraries of naive CD8 T cells were built from about 19,000 to 1,100,000 sorted cells, with 10%, 30% or 50% of the purified RNA used. Naive CD8 T cells were FACS-sorted as CD8+CD4-CCR7+CD45RA+ on a BD FACSAria II into RLT Plus buffer. Detection sensitivity was tested by spiking Jurkat RNA equal to 9 to 10 TCR copies' worth into samples containing roughly 19,000-1,000,000 naive CD8 T cells. Enrichment of CD8 T cells was performed with RosetteSep CD8+ T Cell Enrichment Cocktail and Ficoll-Paque, after which ACK red cell lysis was carried out.

The chain couples TRBV5-1 to TRBJ1-4, with the D gene call left open. The sequenced sample consisted of naive CD8+ T cells from blood, with Jurkat cell RNA spiked in. This specimen's cell subset or site label, interpreted: FACS-sorted CD8+CD4-CCR7+CD45RA+ naive T cells. This sequence was found in a human donor in good health. Some libraries in this study had Jurkat cell RNA spiked in. CDR3 protein: CASSLEFYGNEKLFF. The DNA reads as follows: TGCGCCAGCAGCTTGGAGTTTTACGGAAATGAAAAACTGTTTTTT.